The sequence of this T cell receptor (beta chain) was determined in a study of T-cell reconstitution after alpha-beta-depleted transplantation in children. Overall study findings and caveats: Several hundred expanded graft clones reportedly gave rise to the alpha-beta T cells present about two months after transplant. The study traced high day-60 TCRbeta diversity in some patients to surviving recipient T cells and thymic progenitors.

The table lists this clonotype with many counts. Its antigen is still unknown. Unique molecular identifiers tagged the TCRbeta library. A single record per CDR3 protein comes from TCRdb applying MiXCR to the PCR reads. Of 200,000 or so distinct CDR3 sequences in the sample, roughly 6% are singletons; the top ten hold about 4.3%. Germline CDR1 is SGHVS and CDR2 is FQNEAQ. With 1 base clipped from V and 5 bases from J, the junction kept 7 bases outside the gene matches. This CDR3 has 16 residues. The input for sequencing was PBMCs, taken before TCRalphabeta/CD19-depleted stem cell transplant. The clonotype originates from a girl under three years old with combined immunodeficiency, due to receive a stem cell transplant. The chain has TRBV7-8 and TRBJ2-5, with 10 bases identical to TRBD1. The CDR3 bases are TGTGCCAGCAGCTTAGGACAGGGGGCGCGATGGGAGACCCAGTACTTC. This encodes CASSLGQGARWETQYF.